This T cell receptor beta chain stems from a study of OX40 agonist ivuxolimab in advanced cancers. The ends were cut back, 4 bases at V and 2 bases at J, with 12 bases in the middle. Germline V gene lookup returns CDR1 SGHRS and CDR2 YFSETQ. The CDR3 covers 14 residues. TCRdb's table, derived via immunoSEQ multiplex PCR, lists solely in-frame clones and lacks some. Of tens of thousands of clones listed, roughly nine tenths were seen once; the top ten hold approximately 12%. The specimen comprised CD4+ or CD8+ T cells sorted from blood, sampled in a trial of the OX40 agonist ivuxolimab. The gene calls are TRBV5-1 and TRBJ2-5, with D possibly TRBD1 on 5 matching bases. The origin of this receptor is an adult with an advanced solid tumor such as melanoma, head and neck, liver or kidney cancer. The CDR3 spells CASSIGHQQETQYF. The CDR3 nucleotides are TGCGCCAGCAGCATAGGACACCAACAAGAGACCCAGTACTTC.